One T cell receptor (beta chain) is described in this entry. Its specificity is unknown. CDR1 and CDR2 (germline): ENHRY, SYGVKD. The CDR3 runs 12 residues. The germline V and J ends were trimmed by 5 bases and 7 bases, with 11 bases remaining between them. The sample belongs to a study of identifying expanded T cells in peripheral blood. The study, taken as a whole, reports: Technical replicates showed about 1.2 changed clones; around 2 weeks about 16; four weeks 19.

Using immunoSEQ multiplex PCR, the repertoire was profiled, and TCRdb retains in-frame clones only, with some absent. The sample holds about 90,000 clones; 86% are singletons and the top ten take around 6%. No infections or other immune events were documented during collection. The specimen was blood. The chain recombines TRBV10-3 with TRBJ1-2; unclear D gene. The TCR was taken from a person aged 18-70 years in good health. CDR3 bases: TGTGCCATCAGTCCCGCCGTAGGTGGCTACACCTTC. Translated, it gives CAISPAVGGYTF.